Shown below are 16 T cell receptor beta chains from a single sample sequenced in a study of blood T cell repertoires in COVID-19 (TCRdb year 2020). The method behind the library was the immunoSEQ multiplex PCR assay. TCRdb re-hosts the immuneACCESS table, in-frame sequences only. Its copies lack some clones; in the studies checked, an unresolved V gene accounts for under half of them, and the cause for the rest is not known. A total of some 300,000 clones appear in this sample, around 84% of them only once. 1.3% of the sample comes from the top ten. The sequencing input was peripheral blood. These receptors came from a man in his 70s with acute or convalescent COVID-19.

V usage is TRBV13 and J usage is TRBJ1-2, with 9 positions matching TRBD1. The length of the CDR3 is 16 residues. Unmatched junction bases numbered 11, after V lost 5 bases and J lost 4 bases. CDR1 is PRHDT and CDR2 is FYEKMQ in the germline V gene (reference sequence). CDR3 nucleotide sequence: TGTGCCAGCAGCGACTTAAAGGGACAGGGCGGCTATGGCTACACCTTC. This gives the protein CASSDLKGQGGYGYTF.

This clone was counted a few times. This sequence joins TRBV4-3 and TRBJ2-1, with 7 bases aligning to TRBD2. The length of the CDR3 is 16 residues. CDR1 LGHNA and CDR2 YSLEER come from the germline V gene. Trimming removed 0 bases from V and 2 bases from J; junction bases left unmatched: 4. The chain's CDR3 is CASSQEASGTYNEQFF. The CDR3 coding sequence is TGCGCCAGCAGCCAAGAAGCTAGCGGTACCTACAATGAGCAGTTCTTC.

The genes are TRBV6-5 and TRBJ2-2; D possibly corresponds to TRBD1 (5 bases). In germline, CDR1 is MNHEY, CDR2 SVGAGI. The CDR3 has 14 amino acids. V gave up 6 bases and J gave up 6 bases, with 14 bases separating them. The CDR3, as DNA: TGTGCCAGCAGCCAGCCGTGGGGCGCCGGGGAGCTGTTTTTT. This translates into CASSQPWGAGELFF.

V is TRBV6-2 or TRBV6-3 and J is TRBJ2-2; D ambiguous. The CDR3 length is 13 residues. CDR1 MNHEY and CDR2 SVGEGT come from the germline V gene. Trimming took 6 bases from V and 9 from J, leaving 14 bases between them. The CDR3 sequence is CASSRDGGRELFF. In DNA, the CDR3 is TGTGCCAGCAGCCGCGACGGCGGAAGGGAGCTGTTTTTT.

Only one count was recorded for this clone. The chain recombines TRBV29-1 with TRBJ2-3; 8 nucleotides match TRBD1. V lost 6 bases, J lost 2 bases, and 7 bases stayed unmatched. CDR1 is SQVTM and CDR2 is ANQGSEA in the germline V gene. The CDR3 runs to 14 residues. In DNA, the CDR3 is TGCAGCGTAAAACCCCAGGGGGCCACAGATACGCAGTATTTT. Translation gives CSVKPQGATDTQYF.

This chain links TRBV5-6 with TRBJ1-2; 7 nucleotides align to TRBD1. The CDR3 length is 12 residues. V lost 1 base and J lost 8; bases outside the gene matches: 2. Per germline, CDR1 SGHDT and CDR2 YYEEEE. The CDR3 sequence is CASSLTGEGYTF. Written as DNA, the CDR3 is TGTGCCAGCAGCTTGACAGGGGAGGGCTACACCTTC. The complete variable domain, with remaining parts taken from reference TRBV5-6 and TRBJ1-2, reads DAGVTQSPTHLIKTRGQQVTLRCSPKSGHDTVSWYQQALGQGPQFIFQYYEEEERQRGNFPDRFSGHQFPNYSSELNVNALLLGDSALYLCASSLTGEGYTFGSGTRLTVV.

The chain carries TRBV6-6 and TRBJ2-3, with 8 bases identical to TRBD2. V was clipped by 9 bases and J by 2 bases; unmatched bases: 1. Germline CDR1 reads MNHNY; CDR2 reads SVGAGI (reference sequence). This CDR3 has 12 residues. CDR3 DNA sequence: TGTGCCAGTAGCGGGGCCACAGATACGCAGTATTTT. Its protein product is CASSGATDTQYF.

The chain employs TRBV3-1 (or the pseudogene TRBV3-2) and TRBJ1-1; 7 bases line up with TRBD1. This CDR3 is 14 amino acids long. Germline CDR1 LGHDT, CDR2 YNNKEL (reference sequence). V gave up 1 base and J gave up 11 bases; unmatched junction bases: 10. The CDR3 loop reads CASSQVQGDIAAFF. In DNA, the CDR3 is TGTGCCAGCAGCCAAGTCCAGGGGGATATCGCGGCTTTCTTT.

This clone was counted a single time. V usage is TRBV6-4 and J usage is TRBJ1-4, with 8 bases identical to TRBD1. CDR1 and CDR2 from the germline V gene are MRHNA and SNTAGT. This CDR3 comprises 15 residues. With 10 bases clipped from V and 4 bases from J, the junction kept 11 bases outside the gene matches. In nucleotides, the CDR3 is TGTGCCACTGAGCTTGGGACAGGCAATAATGAAAAACTGTTTTTT. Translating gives CATELGTGNNEKLFF.

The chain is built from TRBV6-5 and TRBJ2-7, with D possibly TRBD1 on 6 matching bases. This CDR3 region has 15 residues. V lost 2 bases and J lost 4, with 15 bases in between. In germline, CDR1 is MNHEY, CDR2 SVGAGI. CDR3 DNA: TGTGCCAGCAGTTACGATCAGGGGCCAGGATACGAGCAGTACTTC. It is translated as CASSYDQGPGYEQYF.

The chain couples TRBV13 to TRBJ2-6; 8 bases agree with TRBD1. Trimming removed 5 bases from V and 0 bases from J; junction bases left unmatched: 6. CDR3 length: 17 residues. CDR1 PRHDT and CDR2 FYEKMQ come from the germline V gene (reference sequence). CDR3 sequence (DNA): TGTGCCAGCAGCCAAGGACAGGGTTTCTCTGGGGCCAACGTCCTGACTTTC. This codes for CASSQGQGFSGANVLTF.

The CDR3 here is CASSLTRTGGTTEAFF. CDR3 in DNA: TGTGCCAGCAGCTTAACGCGAACAGGGGGCACCACTGAAGCTTTCTTT. This rearrangement joins TRBV7-2 to TRBJ1-1, with 9 nucleotides matching TRBD1. Germline V gives CDR1 SGHTA, CDR2 FQGNSA. The length of the CDR3 is 16 residues. The V gene end was trimmed by 2 bases and the J gene end by 4 bases; junction bases not matched to a gene: 8.

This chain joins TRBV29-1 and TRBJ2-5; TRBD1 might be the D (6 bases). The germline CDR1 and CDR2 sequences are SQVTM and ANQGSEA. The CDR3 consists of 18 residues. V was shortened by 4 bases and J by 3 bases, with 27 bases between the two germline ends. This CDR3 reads CSVGNWGTPQAKKETQYF. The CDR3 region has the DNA TGCAGCGTTGGGAATTGGGGGACACCTCAGGCCAAAAAAGAGACCCAGTACTTC.

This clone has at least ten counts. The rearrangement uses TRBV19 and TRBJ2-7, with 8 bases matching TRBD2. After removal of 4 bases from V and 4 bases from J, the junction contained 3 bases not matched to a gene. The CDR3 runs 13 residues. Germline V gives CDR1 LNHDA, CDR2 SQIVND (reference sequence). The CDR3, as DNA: TGTGCCAGTAGTACGGGAGGGCCGTACGAGCAGTACTTC. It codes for CASSTGGPYEQYF.

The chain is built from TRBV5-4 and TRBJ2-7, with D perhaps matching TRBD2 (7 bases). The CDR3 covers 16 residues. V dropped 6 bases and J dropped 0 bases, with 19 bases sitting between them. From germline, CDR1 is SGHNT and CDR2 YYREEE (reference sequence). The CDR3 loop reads CASTRGAADSSYEQYF. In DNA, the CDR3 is TGTGCCAGCACCCGGGGGGCAGCCGATTCCTCCTACGAGCAGTACTTC.

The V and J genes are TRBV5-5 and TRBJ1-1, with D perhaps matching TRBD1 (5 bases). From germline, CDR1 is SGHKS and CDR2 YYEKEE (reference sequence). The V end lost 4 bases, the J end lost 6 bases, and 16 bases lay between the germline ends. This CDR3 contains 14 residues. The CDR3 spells CASSPSPGKPEAFF. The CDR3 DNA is TGTGCCAGCAGCCCCTCCCCAGGGAAGCCTGAAGCTTTCTTT.